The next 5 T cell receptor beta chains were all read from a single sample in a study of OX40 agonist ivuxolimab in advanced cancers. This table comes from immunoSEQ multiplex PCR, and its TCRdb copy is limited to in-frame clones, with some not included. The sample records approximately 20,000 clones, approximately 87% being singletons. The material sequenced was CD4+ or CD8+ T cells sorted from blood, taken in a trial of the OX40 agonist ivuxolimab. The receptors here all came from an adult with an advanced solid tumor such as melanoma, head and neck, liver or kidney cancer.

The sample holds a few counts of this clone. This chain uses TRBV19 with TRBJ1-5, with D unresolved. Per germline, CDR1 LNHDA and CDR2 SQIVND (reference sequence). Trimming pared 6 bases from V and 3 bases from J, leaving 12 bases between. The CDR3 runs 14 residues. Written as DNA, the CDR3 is TGTGCCAGTAGGGTCGGGCTCCCCAATCAGCCCCAGCATTTT. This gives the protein CASRVGLPNQPQHF.

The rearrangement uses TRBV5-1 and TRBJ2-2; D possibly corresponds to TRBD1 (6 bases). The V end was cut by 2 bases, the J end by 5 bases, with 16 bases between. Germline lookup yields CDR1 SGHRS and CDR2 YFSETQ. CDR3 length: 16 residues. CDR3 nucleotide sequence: TGCGCCAGCAGCTTAGGGCAGGGGTCGGATACCGGGGAGCTGTTTTTT. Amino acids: CASSLGQGSDTGELFF.

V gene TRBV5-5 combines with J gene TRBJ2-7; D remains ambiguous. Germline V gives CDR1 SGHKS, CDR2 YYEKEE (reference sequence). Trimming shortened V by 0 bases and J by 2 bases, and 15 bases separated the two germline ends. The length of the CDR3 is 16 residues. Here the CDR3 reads CASSLASAGHTYEQYF. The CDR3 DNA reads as TGTGCCAGCAGCTTGGCCTCGGCAGGTCATACCTACGAGCAGTACTTC.

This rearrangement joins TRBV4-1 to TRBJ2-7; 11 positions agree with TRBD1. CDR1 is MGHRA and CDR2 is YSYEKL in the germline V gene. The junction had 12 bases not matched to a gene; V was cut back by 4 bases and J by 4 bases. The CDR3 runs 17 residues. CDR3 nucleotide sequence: TGCGCCAGCAGCCCCGGCTCAGGGGACAGGGGGTGGTACGAGCAGTACTTC. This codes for CASSPGSGDRGWYEQYF.

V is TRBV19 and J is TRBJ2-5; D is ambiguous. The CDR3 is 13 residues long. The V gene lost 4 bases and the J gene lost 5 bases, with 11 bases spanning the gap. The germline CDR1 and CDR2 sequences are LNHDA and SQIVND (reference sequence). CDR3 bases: TGTGCCAGTAGTAATACTCCCCAGGAGACCCAGTACTTC. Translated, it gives CASSNTPQETQYF.